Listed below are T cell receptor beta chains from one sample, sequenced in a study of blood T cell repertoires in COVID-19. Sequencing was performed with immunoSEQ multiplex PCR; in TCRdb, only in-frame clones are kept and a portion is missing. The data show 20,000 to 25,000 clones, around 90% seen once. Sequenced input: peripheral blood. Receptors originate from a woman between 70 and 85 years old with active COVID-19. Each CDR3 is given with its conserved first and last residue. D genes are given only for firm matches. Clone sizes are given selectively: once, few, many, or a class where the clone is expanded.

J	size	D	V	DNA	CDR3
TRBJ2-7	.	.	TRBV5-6	TGTGCCAGCAGCGTCACCGGGGGAACCTACGAGCAGTACTTC	CASSVTGGTYEQYF
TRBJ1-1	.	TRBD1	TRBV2	TGTGCCAGCATCATAAACAGGGACAGGGTAAACACTGAAGCTTTCTTT	CASIINRDRVNTEAFF
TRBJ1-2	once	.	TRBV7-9	TGTGCCCTTACCCCAGGAACCCCCTATGGCTACACCTTC	CALTPGTPYGYTF
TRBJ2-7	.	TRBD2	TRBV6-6	TGTGCCACGGGGGGGGTTGCAGCGGGTGGAGGCTACGAGCAGTACTTC	CATGGVAAGGGYEQYF
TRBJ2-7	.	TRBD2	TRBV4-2	TGTGCCAGCAGCCAAGTAAGCGGCGGGGGGGCGTCCGAGCAGTACTTC	CASSQVSGGGASEQYF
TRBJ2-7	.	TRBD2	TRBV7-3	TGTGCCAGCAGCTTCGGGACTAGCGGGACCTACGAGCAGTACTTC	CASSFGTSGTYEQYF
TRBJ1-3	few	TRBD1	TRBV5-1	TGCGCCAGCAGCTTGAGAGGGGGCGATGGAAACACCATATATTTT	CASSLRGGDGNTIYF
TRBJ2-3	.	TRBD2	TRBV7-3	TGTGCCAGCAGCTTGGGCTCTAGCGGGGGCACAGATACGCAGTATTTT	CASSLGSSGGTDTQYF
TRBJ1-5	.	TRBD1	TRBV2	TGTGCCAGCAGTGGACAGGGGGCAAGGAGCAATCAGCCCCAGCATTTT	CASSGQGARSNQPQHF
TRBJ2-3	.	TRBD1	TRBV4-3	TGCGCCAGCAGCCGCACGACAGGGCTCCTGGCAGATACGCAGTATTTT	CASSRTTGLLADTQYF
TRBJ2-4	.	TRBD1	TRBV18	TGTGCCAGCTCACCAAGACAGGGGGCAAACATTCAGTACTTC	CASSPRQGANIQYF
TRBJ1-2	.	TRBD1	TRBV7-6	TGTGCCAGCAGCCCCAGGACAGGGCCGTATTATGGCTACACCTTC	CASSPRTGPYYGYTF
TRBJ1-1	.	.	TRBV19	TGTGCCAGTAGTTTAGGTGCCGCGGCTGAAGCTTTCTTT	CASSLGAAAEAFF
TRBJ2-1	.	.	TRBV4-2	TGTGCCAGCAGCCAAGATCCGGGGACTTTCCCCTACAATGAGCAGTTCTTC	CASSQDPGTFPYNEQFF
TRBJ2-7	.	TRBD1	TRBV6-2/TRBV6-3	TGTGCCAGCAGCGACAGGGGGTGGTACGAGCAGTACTTC	CASSDRGWYEQYF
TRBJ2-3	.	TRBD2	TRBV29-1	TGCAGCGCTGACGGTCTTGCGGGGAGGGCCACAGATACGCAGTATTTT	CSADGLAGRATDTQYF
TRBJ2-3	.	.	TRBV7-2	TGTGCCAGCAGCTTAGCGGGCGCGACAGATACGCAGTATTTT	CASSLAGATDTQYF
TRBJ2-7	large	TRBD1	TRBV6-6	TGTGCCAGCATGGGACAGGGGGCTCCCCTCCCCTACGAGCAGTACTTC	CASMGQGAPLPYEQYF
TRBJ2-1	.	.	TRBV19	TGTGCCAGTAGTACCTCCCGGGGGACCCACAATGAGCAGTTCTTC	CASSTSRGTHNEQFF
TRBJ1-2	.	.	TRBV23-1	TGCGCCAGCAGTCAATCCCCACCAGGTAAGACCAACTATGGCTACACCTTC	CASSQSPPGKTNYGYTF
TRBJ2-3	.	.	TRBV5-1	TGCGCCAGCAGCTCGACCGGGGGCACAGATACGCAGTATTTT	CASSSTGGTDTQYF
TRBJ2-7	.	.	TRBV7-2	TGTGCCAGCAGCCCATATGGTGGGGGGGCCCTCGAGCAGTACTTC	CASSPYGGGALEQYF
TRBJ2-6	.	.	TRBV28	TGTGCCAGCAGTTTTCGTAGAGGGGCCAACGTCCTGACTTTC	CASSFRRGANVLTF
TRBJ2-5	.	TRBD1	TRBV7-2	TGTGCCAGCAGACCAGACAGGGGGGCCCAAGAGACCCAGTACTTC	CASRPDRGAQETQYF
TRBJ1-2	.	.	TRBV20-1	TGCAGCCGAACAGGGAGCTATGGCTACACCTTC	CSRTGSYGYTF
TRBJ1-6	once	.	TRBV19	TGTGCCAGTAGTATCGGGGGGTATAATTCACCCCTCCACTTT	CASSIGGYNSPLHF
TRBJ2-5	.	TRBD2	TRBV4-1	TGCGCCAGCAGCCAAGTTGCTAGCGGGGGGTTAGAGACCCAGTACTTC	CASSQVASGGLETQYF
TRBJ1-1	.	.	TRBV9	TGTGCCAGCAGCGTAGACAGGAACACTGAAGCTTTCTTT	CASSVDRNTEAFF
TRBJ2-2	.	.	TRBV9	TGTGCCAGCAGATTCAAGAACACCGGGGAGCTGTTTTTT	CASRFKNTGELFF
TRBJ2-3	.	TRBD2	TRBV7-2	TGTGCCAGCAGCTTAGTTGGGGGGGGGTTCACAGATACGCAGTATTTT	CASSLVGGGFTDTQYF
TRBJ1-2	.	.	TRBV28	TGTGCCAGCAGTTCCTACAGGGCCCCAAACTATGGCTACACCTTC	CASSSYRAPNYGYTF
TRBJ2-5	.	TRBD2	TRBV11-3	TGTGCCAGCAGCCACCGGAGTAGCGGGGCGGGAGAGACCCAGTACTTC	CASSHRSSGAGETQYF
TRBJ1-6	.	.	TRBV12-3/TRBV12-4	TGTGCCAGCAGACCAGATAATTCACCCCTCCACTTT	CASRPDNSPLHF
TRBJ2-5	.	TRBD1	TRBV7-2	TGTGCCAGCAGCTTAGCGGACAGGGGCCAAGAGACCCAGTACTTC	CASSLADRGQETQYF
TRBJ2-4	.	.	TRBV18	TGTGCCAGCTCTCTCCTGGACTCGGAAGCCAAAAACATTCAGTACTTC	CASSLLDSEAKNIQYF
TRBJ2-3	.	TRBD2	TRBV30	TGTGCCTGGAGACTAGCGGGGGGCATCCCGTTGTATTTT	CAWRLAGGIPLYF
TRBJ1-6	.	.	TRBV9	TGTGCCAGCAGCGTAGCACAGGGAGATTCACCCCTCCACTTT	CASSVAQGDSPLHF
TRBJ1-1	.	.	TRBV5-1	TGCGCCAGCCGGAACAGCGGAGGGGACACTGAAGCTTTCTTT	CASRNSGGDTEAFF
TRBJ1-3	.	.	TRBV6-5	TGTGCCAGCACGCCAGGGGTAGGAAACACCATATATTTT	CASTPGVGNTIYF
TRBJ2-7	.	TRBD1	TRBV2	TGTGCCAGCAGCCCCCATGGACAGGCCTACGAGCAGTACTTC	CASSPHGQAYEQYF
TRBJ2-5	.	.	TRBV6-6	TGTGCCAGCAGTTACTCGAGGGGGAGGGTGGAAGAGACCCAGTACTTC	CASSYSRGRVEETQYF
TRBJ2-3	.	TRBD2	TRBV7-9	TGTGCCAGCAAGGGAGGACTAGCGGGGGTAGTAGATACGCAGTATTTT	CASKGGLAGVVDTQYF
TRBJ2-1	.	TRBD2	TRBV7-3	TGTGCCAGCAGCTCAAGCGGGGGGGCTGTCTACAATGAGCAGTTCTTC	CASSSSGGAVYNEQFF
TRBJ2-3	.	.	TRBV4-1	TGCGCCAGCAGCCAAGGGTCCAGGGCCACAGATACGCAGTATTTT	CASSQGSRATDTQYF
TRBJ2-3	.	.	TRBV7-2	TGTGCCAGCACCCGGGACTCCCCCACAGATACGCAGTATTTT	CASTRDSPTDTQYF